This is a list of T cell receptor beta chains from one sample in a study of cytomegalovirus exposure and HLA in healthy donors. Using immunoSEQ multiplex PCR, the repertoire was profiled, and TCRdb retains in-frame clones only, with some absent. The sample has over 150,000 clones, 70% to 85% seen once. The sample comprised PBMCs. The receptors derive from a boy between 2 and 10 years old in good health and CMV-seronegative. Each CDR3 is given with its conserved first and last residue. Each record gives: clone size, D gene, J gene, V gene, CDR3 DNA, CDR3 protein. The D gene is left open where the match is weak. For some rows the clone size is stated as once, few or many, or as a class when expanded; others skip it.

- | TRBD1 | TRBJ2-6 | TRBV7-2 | TGTGCCAGCAGCTTAGTGGGGACAGCACTCTCTGGGGCCAACGTCCTGACTTTC | CASSLVGTALSGANVLTF
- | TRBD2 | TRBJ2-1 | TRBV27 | TGTGCCAGCAGTGCTGCGGGGGTTATCTATGAGCAGTTCTTC | CASSAAGVIYEQFF
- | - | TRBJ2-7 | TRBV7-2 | TGTGCCAGCAGCTCACCATCAAAGCGTCGGGAGCAGTACTTC | CASSSPSKRREQYF
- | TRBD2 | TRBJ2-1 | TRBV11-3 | TGTGCCAGCAGCCCGGGCGGGGGGGCCTCCTACAATGAGCAGTTCTTC | CASSPGGGASYNEQFF
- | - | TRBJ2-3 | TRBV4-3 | TGCGCCAGCAGCCAAGTCGGGGGTTATCGGGTTTATACGCAGTATTTT | CASSQVGGYRVYTQYF
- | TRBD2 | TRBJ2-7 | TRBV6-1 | TGTGCCAGCAAAGGATCTAGCGGGGTTTACGAGCAGTACTTC | CASKGSSGVYEQYF
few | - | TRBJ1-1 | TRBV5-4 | TGTGCCAGCAGCTTGGGCCAGGGAAGCACTGAAGCTTTCTTT | CASSLGQGSTEAFF
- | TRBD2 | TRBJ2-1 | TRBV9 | TGTGCCAGCAGCGTTAACGCACCGGGACTAGATCAGTTCTTC | CASSVNAPGLDQFF
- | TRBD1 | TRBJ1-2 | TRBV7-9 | TGTTCCAGCAGCCTCGGCAGGACAGGGAACTATGGCTACACCTTC | CSSSLGRTGNYGYTF
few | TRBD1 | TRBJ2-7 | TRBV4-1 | TGCGCCAGCAGCCTTGACCGGGACAGGGGTTACGAGCAGTACTTC | CASSLDRDRGYEQYF
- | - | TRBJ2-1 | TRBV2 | TGTGCCAGCAGGCTAGTAGGACAAGGATACAATGAGCAGTTCTTC | CASRLVGQGYNEQFF
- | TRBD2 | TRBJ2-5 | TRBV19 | TGTGCCAGTAGGGGGGGGGAGACCCAGTACTTC | CASRGGETQYF
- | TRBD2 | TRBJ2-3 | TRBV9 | TGTGCCAGCAGCCCTAGGACTAGCGGTAGCACAGATACGCAGTATTTT | CASSPRTSGSTDTQYF
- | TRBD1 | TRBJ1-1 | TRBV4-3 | TGCGCCAGCAGCCAAGAAGACAGGGCATACACTGAAGCTTTCTTT | CASSQEDRAYTEAFF
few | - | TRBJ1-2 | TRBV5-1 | TGCGCCAGCAGCCGGGACACACTAAGGGATGGCTACACCTTC | CASSRDTLRDGYTF
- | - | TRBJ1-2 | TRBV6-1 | TGTGCCAGCAGTGAAGTAAGGATGCGGGGCTACACCTTC | CASSEVRMRGYTF
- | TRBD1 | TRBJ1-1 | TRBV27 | TGTGCCAGCAGTTTATCGGAGGGGGCGAACACTGAAGCTTTCTTT | CASSLSEGANTEAFF
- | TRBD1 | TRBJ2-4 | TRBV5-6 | TGTGCCAGCAGCGGGACAGTAGCCAAAAACATTCAGTACTTC | CASSGTVAKNIQYF
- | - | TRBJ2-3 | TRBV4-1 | TGCGCCAGCAGCCAAGAGGGGGGGCGGGGTACGCAATATTTT | CASSQEGGRGTQYF
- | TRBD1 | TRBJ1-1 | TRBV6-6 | TGTGCCAGCAGTGGCCTGCTCAGGGGGCGGGACACTGAAGCTTTCTTT | CASSGLLRGRDTEAFF
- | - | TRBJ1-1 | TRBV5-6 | TGTGCCAGCAGCTTGGGTACAGGAGAAGCTTTCTTT | CASSLGTGEAFF
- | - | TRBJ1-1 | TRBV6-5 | TGTGCCAGCAGTTACTCGAGGGGGTTTGGCGCTTTCTTT | CASSYSRGFGAFF
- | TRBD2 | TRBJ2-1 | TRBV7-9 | TGTTCCAGCAGCTTAGGTAGCGGGGGCCACTACAATGAGCAGTTCTTC | CSSSLGSGGHYNEQFF
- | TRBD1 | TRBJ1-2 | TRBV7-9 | TGTGCCAGCAGCTTTAAGGAACAGGGGGATCCTGGCTACACCTTC | CASSFKEQGDPGYTF
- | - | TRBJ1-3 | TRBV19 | TGTGCCAGTAGTTTCCCCGACAGACCTGGAAACACCATATATTTT | CASSFPDRPGNTIYF
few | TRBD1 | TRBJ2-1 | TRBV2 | TGTGCCAGCAGAGAAACGGGACAGGGTCACAATGAGCAGTTCTTC | CASRETGQGHNEQFF
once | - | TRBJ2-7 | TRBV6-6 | TGTGCCAGCAGTTTTTCCAGGGTAATGGCCGAGCAGTACTTC | CASSFSRVMAEQYF
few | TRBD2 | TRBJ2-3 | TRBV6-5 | TGTGCCAGCAGCTGGTCTAGCGGGGGGGATACGCAGTATTTT | CASSWSSGGDTQYF
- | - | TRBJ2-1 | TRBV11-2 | TGTGCCAGCAGCTTGAGGACAGCGTCCTACAATGAGCAGTTCTTC | CASSLRTASYNEQFF
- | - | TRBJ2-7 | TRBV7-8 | TGTGCCAGCAGCTTAAGTCTACCCTACGAGCAGTACTTC | CASSLSLPYEQYF
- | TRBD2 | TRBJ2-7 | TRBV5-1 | TGCGCCAGCACTGATGGGGGGGGACTCTACGAGCAGTACTTC | CASTDGGGLYEQYF
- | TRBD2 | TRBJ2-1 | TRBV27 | TGTGCCAGCAGTTTCTACCTCCCGGGGGGGGGATACAATGAGCAGTTCTTC | CASSFYLPGGGYNEQFF
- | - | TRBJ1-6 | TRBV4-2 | TGTGCCAGCAGCCAAGAGCGGGGGGGCATGTCACCCCTCCACTTT | CASSQERGGMSPLHF
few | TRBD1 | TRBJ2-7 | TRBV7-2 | TGTGCCAGCAGCCTCGGCGTCGGGACAGGCGTCTACGAGCAGTACTTC | CASSLGVGTGVYEQYF
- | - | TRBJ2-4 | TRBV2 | TGTGCCAGCGCGAACCCACTAATAGCCAAAAACATTCAGTACTTC | CASANPLIAKNIQYF
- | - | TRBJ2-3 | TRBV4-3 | TGCGCCAGCAGCCCGACTATGGAGGATACGCAGTATTTT | CASSPTMEDTQYF
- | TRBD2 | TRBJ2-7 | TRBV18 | TGTGCCAGCTCACCACGAGGGGGGACTAGCGGGGCCTACGAGCAGTACTTC | CASSPRGGTSGAYEQYF
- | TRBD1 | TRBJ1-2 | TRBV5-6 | TGTGCCAGCAGCCGACAGGGGGGGTATGGCTACACCTTC | CASSRQGGYGYTF
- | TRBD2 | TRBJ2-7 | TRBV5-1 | TGCGCCAGCAGGGGGACTAGCGGGAGGGAGCAGTACTTC | CASRGTSGREQYF
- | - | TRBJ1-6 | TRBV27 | TGTGCCAGCAGTTTAGACGGGATAAAAAAGTATTCACCCCTCCACTTT | CASSLDGIKKYSPLHF
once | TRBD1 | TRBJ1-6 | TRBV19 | TGTGCCAGTACAGACAGGGCCTCCTATAATTCACCCCTCCACTTT | CASTDRASYNSPLHF
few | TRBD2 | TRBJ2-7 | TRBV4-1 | TGCGCCAGCAGCCACCCAGGGACTAGCTACGAGCAGTACTTC | CASSHPGTSYEQYF
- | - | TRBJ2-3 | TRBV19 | TGTGCCAGTAGTGAACTCATAGCCACAGATACGCAGTATTTT | CASSELIATDTQYF
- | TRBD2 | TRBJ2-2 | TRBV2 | TGTGCCAGCAGACTCGAAGCGGGGGGGGCCGGGGAGCTGTTTTTT | CASRLEAGGAGELFF
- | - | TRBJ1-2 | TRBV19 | TGTGCCAGTAGTACTCCCCGTGCAGGTTTGAACTATGGCTACACCTTC | CASSTPRAGLNYGYTF
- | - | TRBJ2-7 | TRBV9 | TGTGCCAGCAGCGTAGGGGTTAGTGGAGGGATCCACGAGCAGTACTTC | CASSVGVSGGIHEQYF
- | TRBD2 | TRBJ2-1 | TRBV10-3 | TGTGCCATCGGACTAGCGGGGGCAGATGAGCAGTTCTTC | CAIGLAGADEQFF
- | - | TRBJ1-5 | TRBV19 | TGTGCCAGTAGTTCCCGAGGAGGGGGCAATCAGCCCCAGCATTTT | CASSSRGGGNQPQHF
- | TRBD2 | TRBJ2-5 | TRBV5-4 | TGTGCCAGCAGCACAGGGACTAGCCAAGAGACCCAGTACTTC | CASSTGTSQETQYF